The 17 T cell receptor beta chains reported below all come from one sample, sequenced in a study of OX40 agonist ivuxolimab in advanced cancers. TCRdb keeps only in-frame clones here, not all; method: immunoSEQ multiplex PCR. The profile shows 70,000 or so clones, around nine tenths of them singletons. Sequencing used CD4+ or CD8+ T cells sorted from blood, obtained in a trial of the OX40 agonist ivuxolimab. The source is an adult with an advanced solid tumor such as melanoma, head and neck, liver or kidney cancer.

The rearrangement links TRBV27 to TRBJ2-5; D is perhaps TRBD1 or TRBD2 (7 bases each). V lost 4 bases and J lost 5, with 14 bases in between. CDR1 and CDR2 from the germline V gene are MNHEY and SMNVEV (reference sequence). CDR3 length: 14 residues. The CDR3 coding sequence is TGTGCCAGCAGTTGGGAGGGGGCCGAGGAGACCCAGTACTTC. Its translation: CASSWEGAEETQYF.

V usage is TRBV27 and J usage is TRBJ1-6; no clear D gene. There are 13 residues in the CDR3. Trimming shortened V by 1 base and J by 3 bases, and 1 base separated the two germline ends. The V gene's germline CDR1 is MNHEY and CDR2 SMNVEV (reference sequence). As DNA, the CDR3 is TGTGCCAGCAGTTTATTCTATAATTCACCCCTCCACTTT. Protein sequence: CASSLFYNSPLHF.

This chain uses TRBV27 with TRBJ2-7, with D perhaps TRBD2 (6 bases). This CDR3 has 13 amino acids. V was shortened by 3 bases and J by 2 bases, with 8 bases between the two germline ends. Germline CDR1 and CDR2: MNHEY and SMNVEV (reference sequence). CDR3 in amino acids: CASSLGGPYEQYF. For the CDR3, the DNA is TGTGCCAGCAGTTTGGGGGGTCCCTACGAGCAGTACTTC.

This clone was seen just once. This chain joins TRBV4-3 and TRBJ2-7; D might be TRBD1 (6 bases). V was shortened by 0 bases and J by 0 bases, with 9 bases between the two germline ends. Germline-derived CDR1 and CDR2 are LGHNA and YSLEER. CDR3 size: 15 residues. The CDR3 region has the DNA TGCGCCAGCAGCCAAGATAGGGGGATCTCCTACGAGCAGTACTTC. This sequence encodes CASSQDRGISYEQYF.

The genes are TRBV11-2 and TRBJ2-3; D possibly corresponds to TRBD1 (5 bases). This CDR3 is 16 amino acids long. Trimming stripped 3 bases from V and 0 bases from J, with 13 bases between. Germline CDR1 is SGHAT and CDR2 is FQNNGV. The CDR3 sequence is CASSFVRQPSTDTQYF. CDR3 DNA: TGTGCCAGCAGCTTCGTTCGACAGCCTAGCACAGATACGCAGTATTTT. The variable domain in full, with the rest retrieved from reference TRBV11-2 and TRBJ2-3, is EAGVAQSPRYKIIEKRQSVAFWCNPISGHATLYWYQQILGQGPKLLIQFQNNGVVDDSQLPKDRFSAERLKGVDSTLKIQPAKLEDSAVYLCASSFVRQPSTDTQYFGPGTRLTVL.

In this sample, this clone is medium-sized. The chain uses TRBV7-9 and TRBJ1-1; 7 bases fit TRBD1. The CDR3 runs 17 residues. Germline V lookup: CDR1 SEHNR, CDR2 FQNEAQ (reference sequence). The junction had 12 bases not matched to a gene; V was cut back by 5 bases and J by 0 bases. This CDR3 is CASSPRTGIDLNTEAFF. The DNA of the CDR3 is TGTGCCAGCAGCCCCCGGACAGGAATAGACTTGAACACTGAAGCTTTCTTT.

This chain joins TRBV19 and TRBJ2-2; D not certain. CDR3 length: 15 residues. The V gene lost 3 bases and the J gene lost 2 bases, with 10 bases spanning the gap. From germline, CDR1 is LNHDA and CDR2 SQIVND (reference sequence). The CDR3 nucleotides read TGTGCCAGTAGTATTAGCCAGAGCAACACCGGGGAGCTGTTTTTT. This encodes CASSISQSNTGELFF.

The chain joins TRBV2 to TRBJ2-7; 8 bases are a match to TRBD1. The length of the CDR3 is 13 residues. J gave up 5 bases and V 7 bases, and 7 bases lay outside the gene matches. Germline lookup yields CDR1 SNHLY and CDR2 FYNNEI. CDR3: CASTKDRGHEQYF. The CDR3 DNA sequence: TGTGCCAGCACCAAAGACAGGGGCCACGAGCAGTACTTC. Full variable domain (remainder filled in from reference TRBV2 and TRBJ2-7): EPEVTQTPSHQVTQMGQEVILRCVPISNHLYFYWYRQILGQKVEFLVSFYNNEISEKSEIFDDQFSVERPDGSNFTLKIRSTKLEDSAMYFCASTKDRGHEQYFGPGTRLTVT.

V gene TRBV11-2 combines with J gene TRBJ2-7, with TRBD2 identical over 8 bases. Losses at the gene ends were 3 bases for V and 3 bases for J; bases not matched to a gene: 4. The CDR3 length is 14 residues. Per germline, CDR1 SGHAT and CDR2 FQNNGV. As DNA, the CDR3 is TGTGCCAGCAGCTTGGGCCTAGCGGGCTACGAGCAGTACTTC. It is translated as CASSLGLAGYEQYF.

This chain connects TRBV21-1 to TRBJ1-6; TRBD1, the table's D call, lacks a check against the DNA. TRBV21-1 is shown as a pseudogene. This CDR3 is 14 amino acids long. Here the CDR3 reads CASSKGQHNSPLHF. The CDR3 DNA is TGTGCCAGCAGCAAGGGGCAGCATAATTCACCCCTCCACTTT.

The chain links TRBV9 to TRBJ1-1; perhaps TRBD1 as D (5 bases). CDR1 and CDR2 (germline): SGDLS, YYNGEE. V lost 4 bases and J 1 base, leaving 20 bases between the germline ends. The length of the CDR3 is 17 residues. Here the CDR3 reads CASSPLDRGTSNTEAFF. The CDR3, as DNA: TGTGCCAGCAGCCCTTTAGACCGGGGGACTTCGAACACTGAAGCTTTCTTT.

CDR3 in DNA: TGTGCCAGCAGCGCGGGACGGACCTACGAGCAGTACTTC. Translation: CASSAGRTYEQYF. The chain carries TRBV7-8 and TRBJ2-7, with D possibly TRBD2 on 6 matching bases. Between the trimmed V and J ends, which lost 5 bases and 2 bases, there was a span of 10 bases. The CDR3 runs to 13 residues. The germline gives CDR1 SGHVS, CDR2 FQNEAQ.

The genes are TRBV18 and TRBJ1-4, with 7 bases identical to TRBD1. This CDR3 has 15 residues. CDR1 is KGHSH, CDR2 LQKENI, per germline. V lost 3 bases and J lost 5; bases outside the gene matches: 6. This CDR3 reads CASSPSGGPNEKLFF. The CDR3 DNA follows: TGTGCCAGCTCACCCTCAGGGGGACCAAATGAAAAACTGTTTTTT.

The chain employs TRBV13 and TRBJ2-6; 7 bases map to TRBD1. CDR1 PRHDT and CDR2 FYEKMQ come from the germline V gene (reference sequence). Trimming took 4 bases from V and 2 from J; bases not matched to a gene: 2. This CDR3 has 15 amino acids. The CDR3 bases are TGTGCCAGCAGCTCAGGGGGAACTGGGGCCAACGTCCTGACTTTC. It codes for CASSSGGTGANVLTF.

This sequence joins TRBV4-2 and TRBJ1-1; maybe TRBD1 (5 bases). The CDR3 contains 15 residues. Between the trimmed V and J ends, which lost 5 bases and 0 bases, there was a span of 13 bases. Germline lookup yields CDR1 LGHNA and CDR2 YNFKEQ. CDR3 in DNA: TGTGCCAGCAGCTGGGGGGTTGGGTTGAACACTGAAGCTTTCTTT. It specifies CASSWGVGLNTEAFF.

The count of this clone is one. The chain is built from TRBV6-5 and TRBJ2-2; D not certain. Germline V lookup: CDR1 MNHEY, CDR2 SVGAGI. The CDR3 consists of 13 residues. V lost 0 bases, J lost 5 bases, and 4 bases lay in between. CDR3 DNA: TGTGCCAGCAGTTACTCGGGTACCGGGGAGCTGTTTTTT. This sequence encodes CASSYSGTGELFF.

The chain joins TRBV7-9 to TRBJ2-7; 7 bases agree with TRBD1. V gave up 2 bases and J gave up 3 bases; unmatched junction bases: 7. Germline assignment: CDR1 SEHNR and CDR2 FQNEAQ (reference sequence). This CDR3 is 15 amino acids long. In nucleotides, the CDR3 is TGTGCCAGCAGCTTACTCGGCAGGGGGTTCTACGAGCAGTACTTC. Encoded protein: CASSLLGRGFYEQYF.